Below, 6 T cell receptor beta chains from the same sample are listed, as sequenced in a study of blood T cell repertoires in COVID-19. Generated by immunoSEQ multiplex PCR, the TCRdb table keeps only in-frame clones and is missing some. Among just over 650,000 clones, around 89% were seen once, and the ten largest hold around 0.3%. The sample was peripheral blood. Every receptor here comes from a woman younger than 30 with acute or convalescent COVID-19.

This clone was recorded only once. V is TRBV24-1 and J is TRBJ2-2, with a possible D match to TRBD2 (7 bases). In germline, CDR1 is KGHDR, CDR2 SFDVKD. V was trimmed by 7 bases and J by 3 bases, leaving 11 bases between them. The CDR3 spans 14 residues. The CDR3: CATSWGGDTGELFF. DNA for the CDR3: TGTGCCACCAGCTGGGGGGGCGACACCGGGGAGCTGTTTTTT.

V usage is TRBV6-1 and J usage is TRBJ1-5; 8 nucleotides agree with TRBD1. This CDR3 is built from 16 residues. With V trimmed by 1 base and J by 6 bases, 8 bases remained unmatched. Germline assignment: CDR1 MNHNS and CDR2 SASEGT. The DNA of the CDR3 is TGTGCCAGCAGTGAAGATGCGGCAGGGGGCGGTCAGCCCCAGCATTTT. It specifies CASSEDAAGGGQPQHF.

The rearrangement links TRBV6-5 to TRBJ2-2; D perhaps matches TRBD1 (6 bases). CDR1 MNHEY and CDR2 SVGAGI come from the germline V gene. V was shortened by 6 bases and J by 1 base, with 12 bases between the two germline ends. This CDR3 is built from 15 residues. CDR3 protein: CASSQGLWNTGELFF. CDR3 nucleotide sequence: TGTGCCAGCAGCCAGGGGCTATGGAACACCGGGGAGCTGTTTTTT.

This clone turned up a few times. The genes are TRBV3-1 (or the pseudogene TRBV3-2) and TRBJ1-2; D is unresolved. CDR1 is LGHDT, CDR2 YNNKEL, per germline (reference sequence). This CDR3 contains 12 residues. The V and J ends lost 8 bases and 5 bases respectively, with 12 bases between them. The CDR3 sequence: CASLRPGYGYTF. The CDR3 nucleotides read TGTGCCAGCCTGCGTCCGGGGTATGGCTACACCTTC.

The chain couples TRBV28 to TRBJ1-2; 8 bases are a match to TRBD1. The CDR3 is 16 residues long. V lost 5 bases, J lost 2 bases, and 10 bases stayed unmatched. CDR1 and CDR2 from the germline V gene are MDHEN and SYDVKM. The chain's CDR3 is CASSPDRDDTNYGYTF. The CDR3 DNA follows: TGTGCCAGCAGTCCGGACAGGGATGACACCAACTATGGCTACACCTTC.

This clone appeared a single time. The V and J genes are TRBV6-1 and TRBJ2-7; 11 bases map to TRBD1. This CDR3 has 18 residues. Trimming cost V 4 bases and J 0 bases; bases outside gene matches: 11. Germline lookup yields CDR1 MNHNS and CDR2 SASEGT. The CDR3 loop is CASSGDGTGGSLSYEQYF. Here the CDR3 DNA reads TGTGCCAGCAGTGGGGACGGGACAGGGGGGTCCCTCTCCTACGAGCAGTACTTC.